Each of the 15 T cell receptor beta chains below was sequenced from the same sample in a study of tumor-infiltrating lymphocytes in primary liver carcinoma. Starting material for RNA and DNA co-extraction consisted of roughly 20-34 mg of unsorted bulk tissue. TCR beta cDNA was prepared out of about 510 ng total RNA by means of a constant-region primer. Investigators got TCR beta libraries out of three nested multiplex PCR rounds, done with slightly modified ARM-PCR. The two initial PCR rounds, approximately 10 cycles each, used TRBV1-TRBV30 forward and C-beta reverse primers. TCRdb used MiXCR to reprocess the multiplex PCR reads, holding one entry per CDR3 protein. The sample includes about 97,000 distinct CDR3 sequences, about 63% of them seen just once. Specimen: liver tumor tissue from sampling region 2. Subset here: tumor region T2, inferior pole. These receptors all come from an older woman with primary liver carcinoma and hepatitis B virus infection.

About this clonotype itself: Relative to the germline gene, one junction end is altered; a read error may explain this. The V call is TRBV12-3 or TRBV12-4, the J call TRBJ1-1; D not resolved. The CDR3 consists of 13 residues. For the CDR3, the DNA is TGTGCCAGCAGTACCGGGGTAGAGATTGAAGCTTTCTTC. This gives the protein CASSTGVEIEAFF.

In regard to this clonotype: Mismatch with germline at one junction end may stem from a read error. The rearrangement links TRBV28 to TRBJ1-2; 10 bases are shared with TRBD1. Germline loops: CDR1 MDHEN, CDR2 SYDVKM. The CDR3 length is 15 residues. Written as DNA, the CDR3 is TGTGCCAGCATCTTCTCCGGACAGGGGGTAGATGGCTACATCTTC. This translates into CASIFSGQGVDGYIF.

The chain employs TRBV4-2 and TRBJ2-1; tentative D call: TRBD1 (6 bases). The CDR3 sequence is 17 residues long. V gave up 7 bases and J gave up 1 base, with 20 bases separating them. Germline V gene sequence: CDR1 LGHNA, CDR2 YNFKEQ. Here the CDR3 reads CASTREDRMRSYNEQFF. In DNA form, the CDR3 reads TGTGCCAGCACCAGAGAAGACAGGATGCGTTCCTACAATGAGCAGTTCTTC.

This clonotype has at least ten counts. J is TRBJ1-6 and V is TRBV28; 7 nucleotides agree with TRBD1. CDR3 length: 14 amino acids. V lost 7 bases and J lost 9; bases outside the gene matches: 9. Germline values: CDR1 MDHEN, CDR2 SYDVKM. CDR3 DNA: TGTGCCAGCAACCGACAGGGATGGGGTTCACCCCTCCACTTT. It translates to CASNRQGWGSPLHF.

Note on this clonotype: A clone one base away is much larger, so this may be a read error. The chain carries TRBV5-6 and TRBJ1-2; D is ambiguous. Deletions cut 4 bases from V and 4 bases from J, with 14 bases between. From germline, CDR1 is SGHDT and CDR2 YYEEEE. The CDR3 has 14 amino acids. The CDR3 is CASSVYERVYGYTF. The CDR3 nucleotides read TGTGCCAGCAGCGTGTATGAAAGGGTCTATGGCTACACCTTC.

The table lists this clonotype with many counts. The CDR3 loop reads CASSLGGQSSTDTQYF. CDR3 nucleotide sequence: TGTGCCAGCAGCTTGGGAGGACAGTCTAGCACAGATACGCAGTATTTT. The chain links TRBV5-4 to TRBJ2-3, with a tentative D call TRBD1 (6 bases). Germline V CDR1 and CDR2: SGHNT, YYREEE (reference sequence). The CDR3 totals 16 residues. Deletions cut 0 bases from V and 0 bases from J, with 11 bases between.

This clonotype has a handful of counts. This chain links TRBV28 with TRBJ2-7, with 10 bases aligning to TRBD2. Germline values: CDR1 MDHEN, CDR2 SYDVKM. The CDR3 covers 16 residues. The J segment lost 4 bases and the V segment lost 4 bases, leaving 10 bases of the junction unmatched. This CDR3 reads CASSSLIAGGHYEQYF. CDR3 in DNA: TGTGCCAGCAGTTCCCTAATAGCGGGAGGCCATTACGAGCAGTACTTC.

The chain is built from TRBV28 and TRBJ2-1; D call uncertain. The length of the CDR3 is 10 residues. Deletions cut 3 bases from V and 14 bases from J, with 8 bases between. In germline, CDR1 is MDHEN, CDR2 SYDVKM. The CDR3 DNA sequence: TGTGCCAGCAGTTTGCCCCAGGAGTTCTTC. As protein: CASSLPQEFF.

With respect to this clonotype: Since a much larger clone is just one base distant, this may be a read error. The chain joins TRBV12-3 or TRBV12-4 to TRBJ2-3; tentative D call: TRBD2 (6 bases). With 2 bases removed from V and 6 bases from J, the gap between germline ends came to 12 bases. The CDR3 is 14 amino acids. The CDR3 nucleotides read TGTGCCAGCAGTTTAACCGGCGGGGTCGATACGCAGTATTTT. This translates into CASSLTGGVDTQYF.

The gene calls are TRBV11-3 and TRBJ2-7; no reliable D call. Per germline, CDR1 SGHNT and CDR2 YENEEA. Trimming shortened V by 0 bases and J by 13 bases, and 16 bases separated the two germline ends. This CDR3 spans 13 amino acids. The CDR3 sequence: CASSLDSVRLTYF. The CDR3 region has the DNA TGTGCCAGCAGCTTAGATTCCGTTAGGCTGACCTACTTC.

A word on this clonotype: This may come from a read error, since a much larger clone is one base off. The CDR3 nucleotides read TGTGCCAGCGGTGAGGTCGCCTCTGGGGCCAACGTCCTGACTTTC. It is translated as CASGEVASGANVLTF. The V call is TRBV6-4, the J call TRBJ2-6; D remains ambiguous. There are 15 residues in the CDR3. Germline CDR1 is MRHNA and CDR2 is SNTAGT.

The V and J genes are TRBV11-2 and TRBJ2-5, with 10 positions matching TRBD2. In germline, CDR1 is SGHAT, CDR2 FQNNGV. This CDR3 region has 16 residues. CDR3 sequence: CDSSYSRGSGRETQYF. In nucleotides, the CDR3 is TGTGATAGCAGCTACTCCCGTGGTAGCGGGAGGGAGACCCAGTACTTC.

Of note for this clonotype: The conserved final phenylalanine or tryptophan is absent from the CDR3, which likely points to a read error. The V and J genes are TRBV28 and TRBJ2-2; TRBD1 matches at 9 bases. V was pared by 3 bases and J by 5 bases, with 4 bases of the junction left unmatched. The CDR3 runs to 15 residues. CDR1 and CDR2 from the germline V gene are MDHEN and SYDVKM. The CDR3 protein is CASSLQGQGTGELFI. In DNA, the CDR3 is TGTGCCAGCAGTTTGCAAGGACAGGGGACCGGGGAGCTGTTTATA.

In the case of this clonotype: The CDR3 carries no conserved terminal phenylalanine or tryptophan, so it likely arises from a read error. The chain joins TRBV4-2 to TRBJ2-3, with D maybe TRBD2 (7 bases). The CDR3 extends over 16 amino acids. The germline gives CDR1 LGHNA, CDR2 YNFKEQ. The CDR3 coding sequence is TGTGCCAGTAGCCAAACCGGGGGGCGTGACGGAGATACGCAGTATTCT. Amino acids: CASSQTGGRDGDTQYS.

V gene TRBV6-5 combines with J gene TRBJ2-1, with TRBD2 matching 11 bases. V shed 10 bases, J shed 8 bases, and the junction held 10 bases outside the gene matches. The CDR3 extends over 14 amino acids. In germline, CDR1 is MNHEY, CDR2 SVGAGI. CDR3 residues: CANRLLAGEHEQFF. The CDR3 DNA follows: TGTGCCAACAGGCTACTAGCGGGAGAACATGAGCAGTTCTTC.